This TCR beta chain was retrieved from a study of monozygotic twins with inflammatory bowel disease. For this clonotype: Its antigen is not known.

After re-calling the 5' RACE reads, TCRdb lists one entry per CDR3 protein, DNA absent. This repertoire includes 200,000 to 250,000 distinct CDR3 sequences. The CDR3 is 14 residues long. In germline, CDR1 is SGHNT, CDR2 YYREEE (reference sequence). Notes on the study in general: IBD patients carried less diverse TCRbeta repertoires (inverse Simpson) than healthy co-twins.

The receptor was derived from a human donor with ulcerative colitis or Crohn's disease, or a healthy co-twin of an affected twin (not recorded which). This sequence joins TRBV5-4 and TRBJ2-7. The sample comprised blood. CDR3 sequence: CASSLRSGNHEQYF.